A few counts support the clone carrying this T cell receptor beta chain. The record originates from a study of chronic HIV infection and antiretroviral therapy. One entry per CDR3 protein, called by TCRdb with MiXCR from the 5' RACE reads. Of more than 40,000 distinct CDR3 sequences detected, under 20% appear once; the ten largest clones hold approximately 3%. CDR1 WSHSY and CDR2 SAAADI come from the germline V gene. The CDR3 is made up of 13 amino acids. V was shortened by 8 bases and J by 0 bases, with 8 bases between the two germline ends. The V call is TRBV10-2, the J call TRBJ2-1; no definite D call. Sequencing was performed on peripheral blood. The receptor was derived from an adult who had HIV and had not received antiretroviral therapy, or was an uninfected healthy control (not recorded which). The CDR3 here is CASGRSSYNEQFF. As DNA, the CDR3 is TGCGCCAGCGGGCGAAGCTCCTACAATGAGCAGTTCTTC.